The T cell receptor beta chain described here comes from a study of blood T cell repertoires in COVID-19. Overall study context: Both acute and convalescent COVID-19 samples were obtained from the United States, Italy and Spain. Sources were T cells, B-cell-depleted T cells, or PBMCs; the material itself was cDNA or gDNA.

This clone has a handful of counts. TCRdb's table, derived via immunoSEQ multiplex PCR, lists solely in-frame clones and lacks some. The repertoire holds about 98,000 clones, with over 70% as singletons. Germline V lookup: CDR1 MNHEY, CDR2 SMNVEV (reference sequence). Trimming cost V 4 bases and J 1 base, with 7 bases left between them. This CDR3 region has 13 residues. The sequence was collected from an elderly woman with acute or convalescent COVID-19. The chain employs TRBV27 and TRBJ1-1; TRBD1 is a possible D gene (6 bases). Sequencing was performed on peripheral blood. CDR3 loop: CASSWDKNTEAFF. The CDR3 DNA reads TGTGCCAGCAGTTGGGACAAGAACACTGAAGCTTTCTTT.